This T cell receptor beta chain appears in the sequencing data of a study of regulatory T cells in long-lasting Graves disease. Overall study results and limits: A limited number of samples was an acknowledged limitation. The study found lower TCR diversity in persistent Graves' patients than in newly diagnosed ones.

Construction of TCR beta libraries relied on iRepertoire HTBI primers and on Arm-PCR targeting CDR3 regions. TCRdb ran MiXCR on the multiplex PCR reads and lists one entry per CDR3 protein. The table includes about 520,000 distinct CDR3 sequences, approximately 12% detected once. Time point of the sample: newly diagnosed GD, antithyroid drugs for less than 3 months. The authors made the TCR library using RNA they extracted from PBMCs. Details on this clonotype: Its antigen is still unknown.

Germline V CDR1 and CDR2: MGHRA, YSYEKL. The CDR3 extends over 17 amino acids. V was trimmed by 3 bases and J by 0 bases, leaving 16 bases between them. This same sample was also part of a study on T cells in Graves' hyperthyroidism and ophthalmopathy. From that paper: When the TCR CDR3 underwent first-round RT-PCR, the HTBI primer set was used. Ophthalmopathy got predicted by the model a median roughly 6.4 months before its onset.

V gene TRBV4-1 combines with J gene TRBJ2-3, with TRBD2 as a possible D gene (5 bases). The TCR sequence derives from a woman in her twenties or thirties with Graves disease. Sequencing was performed on peripheral blood mononuclear cells (PBMCs), taken at new diagnosis, from a patient treated with antithyroid drugs. CDR3 sequence reads: CASSQNQIRGSTDTQYF. DNA of the CDR3: TGCGCCAGCAGCCAGAACCAGATCCGAGGGAGCACAGATACGCAGTATTTT.